The rows below give T cell receptor beta chains drawn from one sample of a study of T cells after yellow fever vaccination. TCRdb reanalysed the 5' RACE reads using MiXCR and keeps one entry per CDR3 protein. In the table there are 150,000 to 200,000 distinct CDR3 sequences, 9.3% of which are singletons. This material consisted of CD8+ T cells sorted from PBMCs, taken 45 days after the yellow fever booster vaccination. These receptors were obtained from a man aged 18 to 30 who received the YFV17D yellow fever vaccine. CDR3s include the opening cysteine and the closing phenylalanine or tryptophan. The order of the fields is clone size, V gene, D gene, J gene, CDR3 protein, CDR3 DNA. A D gene is named only where the DNA matches it firmly. Where a row states a size, it is once, few, many or the class of an expanded clone; other rows omit it.

abundance: few
v_gene: TRBV11-2
d_gene: NA
j_gene: TRBJ2-1
CDR3aa: CASSLTPFPDTEQFF
CDR3nt: TGTGCCAGCAGCTTGACCCCCTTCCCGGACACTGAGCAGTTCTTC

abundance: many
v_gene: TRBV28
d_gene: NA
j_gene: TRBJ1-5
CDR3aa: CASSLFGQPQHF
CDR3nt: TGTGCCAGCAGTCTATTCGGTCAGCCCCAGCATTTT

abundance: few
v_gene: TRBV20-1
d_gene: NA
j_gene: TRBJ2-7
CDR3aa: CSARDVQGGNYEQYF
CDR3nt: TGCAGTGCTAGAGATGTACAGGGTGGGAACTACGAGCAGTACTTC

abundance: many
v_gene: TRBV6-5
d_gene: TRBD2
j_gene: TRBJ2-3
CDR3aa: CASTKLSGGAGDTQYF
CDR3nt: TGTGCCAGCACCAAACTTAGCGGGGGGGCCGGGGATACGCAGTATTTT

abundance: few
v_gene: TRBV10-2
d_gene: TRBD2
j_gene: TRBJ2-1
CDR3aa: CASGLAENEQFF
CDR3nt: TGCGCCAGCGGACTAGCGGAAAATGAGCAGTTCTTC

abundance: few
v_gene: TRBV19
d_gene: NA
j_gene: TRBJ1-2
CDR3aa: CASRTGTAGYTF
CDR3nt: TGTGCCAGTAGAACCGGGACTGCTGGCTACACCTTC

abundance: many
v_gene: TRBV6-1
d_gene: NA
j_gene: TRBJ2-2
CDR3aa: CASSEGAETGELFF
CDR3nt: TGTGCCAGCAGTGAAGGGGCAGAAACCGGGGAGCTGTTTTTT

abundance: NA
v_gene: TRBV7-9
d_gene: NA
j_gene: TRBJ1-2
CDR3aa: CASSSALSNYGYTF
CDR3nt: TGTGCCAGCAGCTCCGCCTTGTCTAACTATGGCTACACCTTC

abundance: few
v_gene: TRBV7-8
d_gene: TRBD2
j_gene: TRBJ2-3
CDR3aa: CASSSGTSGVSAQYF
CDR3nt: TGTGCCAGCAGCTCCGGGACTAGCGGGGTGTCAGCGCAGTATTTT

abundance: NA
v_gene: TRBV20-1
d_gene: NA
j_gene: TRBJ2-5
CDR3aa: CSATGEGQETQYF
CDR3nt: TGCAGTGCTACAGGGGAGGGGCAAGAGACCCAGTACTTC

abundance: NA
v_gene: TRBV11-2
d_gene: NA
j_gene: TRBJ2-5
CDR3aa: CASSATEGQQETQYF
CDR3nt: TGTGCCAGCAGCGCAACCGAGGGGCAGCAAGAGACCCAGTACTTC

abundance: few
v_gene: TRBV6-2/TRBV6-3
d_gene: NA
j_gene: TRBJ2-7
CDR3aa: CASGWTNYEQYF
CDR3nt: TGTGCCAGCGGTTGGACCAACTACGAGCAGTACTTC

abundance: once
v_gene: TRBV7-9
d_gene: TRBD1
j_gene: TRBJ2-3
CDR3aa: CASSYQGDTDTQYF
CDR3nt: TGTGCCAGCAGCTATCAGGGGGACACAGATACGCAGTATTTT

abundance: few
v_gene: TRBV12-3/TRBV12-4
d_gene: NA
j_gene: TRBJ2-3
CDR3aa: CASSPRDSPTTDTQYF
CDR3nt: TGTGCCAGCAGCCCAAGGGACTCTCCAACCACAGATACGCAGTATTTT

abundance: NA
v_gene: TRBV7-2
d_gene: TRBD1
j_gene: TRBJ1-5
CDR3aa: CASSLDSGGGQPQHF
CDR3nt: TGTGCCAGCAGCTTAGATTCAGGGGGCGGCCAGCCCCAGCATTTT

abundance: NA
v_gene: TRBV27
d_gene: TRBD1
j_gene: TRBJ2-2
CDR3aa: CASRWGQGIGELFF
CDR3nt: TGTGCCAGCAGATGGGGACAGGGGATCGGGGAGCTGTTTTTT

abundance: many
v_gene: TRBV6-2/TRBV6-3
d_gene: NA
j_gene: TRBJ2-3
CDR3aa: CASSFGGATDTQYF
CDR3nt: TGTGCCAGCAGTTTTGGAGGGGCCACAGATACGCAGTATTTT

abundance: few
v_gene: TRBV29-1
d_gene: TRBD1
j_gene: TRBJ2-2
CDR3aa: CSVETGLTGELFF
CDR3nt: TGCAGCGTTGAGACAGGGCTCACCGGGGAGCTGTTTTTT

abundance: NA
v_gene: TRBV15
d_gene: TRBD1
j_gene: TRBJ2-7
CDR3aa: CAVSPGQGMYEQYF
CDR3nt: TGTGCCGTCTCTCCGGGACAGGGAATGTACGAGCAGTACTTC

abundance: few
v_gene: TRBV2
d_gene: TRBD2
j_gene: TRBJ2-3
CDR3aa: CASRKELAGGPTDTQYF
CDR3nt: TGTGCCAGCAGGAAGGAGCTAGCGGGGGGGCCGACAGATACGCAGTATTTT

abundance: NA
v_gene: TRBV7-2
d_gene: NA
j_gene: TRBJ2-5
CDR3aa: CASSPGGSGTQYF
CDR3nt: TGTGCCAGCAGTCCCGGTGGTAGCGGGACCCAGTACTTC

abundance: NA
v_gene: TRBV27
d_gene: NA
j_gene: TRBJ2-7
CDR3aa: CASGSGRGYEQYF
CDR3nt: TGTGCCAGCGGTTCAGGGCGGGGATACGAGCAGTACTTC

abundance: NA
v_gene: TRBV4-1
d_gene: NA
j_gene: TRBJ1-1
CDR3aa: CASSQDLRIGRLNTEAFF
CDR3nt: TGCGCCAGCAGCCAAGATCTTCGTATAGGGCGATTGAACACTGAAGCTTTCTTT

abundance: NA
v_gene: TRBV7-6
d_gene: NA
j_gene: TRBJ1-3
CDR3aa: CASSFELRGFSGNTIYF
CDR3nt: TGTGCCAGCAGCTTCGAGTTGAGGGGGTTCTCTGGAAACACCATATATTTT

abundance: many
v_gene: TRBV5-1
d_gene: NA
j_gene: TRBJ2-3
CDR3aa: CASRSTDTQYF
CDR3nt: TGCGCCAGCAGATCCACAGATACGCAGTATTTT

abundance: once
v_gene: TRBV5-5
d_gene: NA
j_gene: TRBJ1-2
CDR3aa: CVSSLDVGQGYTF
CDR3nt: TGTGTCAGCAGCTTGGATGTAGGCCAGGGCTACACCTTC

abundance: NA
v_gene: TRBV11-2
d_gene: TRBD2
j_gene: TRBJ2-1
CDR3aa: CASSPWTSGGANEQFF
CDR3nt: TGTGCCAGCAGCCCGTGGACTAGCGGGGGGGCCAATGAGCAGTTCTTC

abundance: many
v_gene: TRBV4-2
d_gene: NA
j_gene: TRBJ1-1
CDR3aa: CASSQEKNTEAFF
CDR3nt: TGTGCCAGCAGCCAAGAAAAGAACACTGAAGCTTTCTTT

abundance: few
v_gene: TRBV5-1
d_gene: NA
j_gene: TRBJ2-1
CDR3aa: CASSLLAGDEQFF
CDR3nt: TGCGCCAGCAGCTTGCTAGCAGGCGATGAGCAGTTCTTC

abundance: few
v_gene: TRBV6-5
d_gene: TRBD1
j_gene: TRBJ2-2
CDR3aa: CASSYSTQGARGELFF
CDR3nt: TGTGCCAGCAGTTACTCGACTCAGGGGGCGCGGGGGGAGCTGTTTTTT

abundance: NA
v_gene: TRBV6-6
d_gene: NA
j_gene: TRBJ2-3
CDR3aa: CASSYGVGASTDTQYF
CDR3nt: TGTGCCAGCAGTTACGGGGTGGGAGCTAGCACAGATACGCAGTATTTT

abundance: few
v_gene: TRBV24-1
d_gene: TRBD1
j_gene: TRBJ2-3
CDR3aa: CATSELTGLADTQYF
CDR3nt: TGTGCCACCAGTGAACTGACAGGGCTGGCAGATACGCAGTATTTT

abundance: NA
v_gene: TRBV7-3
d_gene: NA
j_gene: TRBJ2-7
CDR3aa: CASSSRGRMRTYEQYF
CDR3nt: TGTGCCAGCAGCTCCCGGGGGCGGATGAGGACCTACGAGCAGTACTTC

abundance: few
v_gene: TRBV9
d_gene: NA
j_gene: TRBJ2-3
CDR3aa: CASSETPGMTSTDTQYF
CDR3nt: TGTGCCAGCAGTGAAACCCCGGGGATGACTAGCACAGATACGCAGTATTTT

abundance: few
v_gene: TRBV23-1
d_gene: TRBD1
j_gene: TRBJ1-2
CDR3aa: CASSSPGTGVNYGYTF
CDR3nt: TGCGCCAGCAGTAGCCCCGGGACAGGGGTTAACTATGGCTACACCTTC

abundance: NA
v_gene: TRBV6-5
d_gene: TRBD2
j_gene: TRBJ2-1
CDR3aa: CASSQTSGHYNEQFF
CDR3nt: TGTGCCAGCAGTCAGACTAGCGGACACTACAATGAGCAGTTCTTC

abundance: many
v_gene: TRBV28
d_gene: TRBD2
j_gene: TRBJ2-7
CDR3aa: CASSFGGGGYEQYF
CDR3nt: TGTGCCAGCAGTTTTGGCGGGGGGGGGTACGAGCAGTACTTC

abundance: many
v_gene: TRBV5-1
d_gene: NA
j_gene: TRBJ1-6
CDR3aa: CASSQGLGRTYNSPLHF
CDR3nt: TGCGCCAGCAGCCAGGGGCTGGGCCGAACCTATAATTCACCCCTCCACTTT

abundance: NA
v_gene: TRBV7-9
d_gene: TRBD2
j_gene: TRBJ2-5
CDR3aa: CASSPLAGGSETQYF
CDR3nt: TGTGCCAGCAGCCCCCTAGCGGGGGGGAGCGAGACCCAGTACTTC

abundance: NA
v_gene: TRBV27
d_gene: NA
j_gene: TRBJ2-2
CDR3aa: CASAGTNTGELFF
CDR3nt: TGTGCCAGTGCCGGGACGAACACCGGGGAGCTGTTTTTT